Presented here are 15 T cell receptor beta chains from one specimen sequenced in a study of regulatory T cells in long-lasting Graves disease. Assembly of TCR beta libraries relied on iRepertoire HTBI primers together with Arm-PCR of CDR3 regions. TCRdb reprocessed the multiplex PCR reads with MiXCR, giving one entry per CDR3 protein. Of about 470,000 distinct CDR3 sequences in the sample, 20% to 25% were seen once. Documented time point: persistent/refractory GD, antithyroid drugs over 5 years with positive TRAb. Extracted RNA from PBMCs served as the source of the TCR library. The sequencing used peripheral blood mononuclear cells (PBMCs), collected when the disease was refractory, from a patient treated with antithyroid drugs. These receptors were taken from a female donor with Graves disease.

This clonotype came up many times. The chain is built from TRBV28 and TRBJ1-1; D ambiguous. The germline V and J ends were trimmed by 5 bases and 1 base, with 11 bases remaining between them. This CDR3 spans 14 amino acids. Germline V gene lookup returns CDR1 MDHEN and CDR2 SYDVKM. The CDR3 reads CASSTGRSNTEAFF. The DNA for the CDR3 is TGTGCCAGCAGTACCGGGCGATCGAACACTGAAGCTTTCTTT.

This clonotype was counted ten times or more. The chain joins TRBV7-9 to TRBJ1-4, with a weak D call TRBD1 (5 bases). The germline V gene encodes CDR1 SEHNR and CDR2 FQNEAQ (reference sequence). The V and J ends lost 5 bases and 5 bases respectively, with 21 bases between them. This CDR3 contains 17 residues. CDR3 in amino acids: CASSAGLSGGENEKLFF. In DNA, the CDR3 is TGTGCCAGCAGCGCGGGCTTGTCGGGGGGGGAAAATGAAAAACTGTTTTTT.

V gene TRBV7-9 combines with J gene TRBJ1-5; D not certain. Trimming pared 1 base from V and 3 bases from J, leaving 13 bases between. From germline, CDR1 is SEHNR and CDR2 FQNEAQ (reference sequence). There are 16 residues in the CDR3. The CDR3 here is CASSLGRLGINQPQHF. The CDR3 nucleotides are TGTGCCAGCAGCTTAGGCAGGTTAGGGATCAATCAGCCCCAGCATTTT.

On this clonotype: A far larger clone is a single base away, which makes a read error likely. V is TRBV6-8 and J is TRBJ2-5; D may be TRBD1 (6 bases). CDR1 MNHGY and CDR2 SAAAGT come from the germline V gene. The CDR3 has 14 amino acids. CDR3 residues: CAGSSRGGEETQYF. CDR3 bases: TGTGCCGGCAGTTCACGAGGGGGTGAAGAGACCCAGTACTTC.

CDR3 DNA sequence: TGTGCCAGCAGTTTAAAGACTAGCGGGGGGGCGACCGGGGAGCTGTTTTTT. This sequence encodes CASSLKTSGGATGELFF. This sequence joins TRBV12-3 or TRBV12-4 and TRBJ2-2; TRBD2 matches 14 bases. Germline trimming cut 2 bases from V and 5 bases from J; bases unmatched to any gene: 4. The length of the CDR3 is 17 residues.

This clonotype occurred many times. The V and J genes are TRBV12-3 or TRBV12-4 and TRBJ1-1; D unclear. The CDR3 is made up of 13 amino acids. Trimming removed 8 bases at V and 4 bases at J, with 14 bases between. The CDR3 spells CASAFGLATEAFF. CDR3 DNA: TGTGCCAGCGCTTTTGGGTTAGCCACTGAAGCTTTCTTT.

This clonotype has a count of ten or more. The chain carries TRBV27 and TRBJ1-1; no definite D call. Trimming shortened V by 2 bases and J by 4 bases, and 11 bases separated the two germline ends. This CDR3 is 14 amino acids long. Germline assignment: CDR1 MNHEY and CDR2 SMNVEV (reference sequence). CDR3 amino acids: CASSLGPTTTEAFF. Written as DNA, the CDR3 is TGTGCCAGCAGTTTAGGGCCTACGACCACTGAAGCTTTCTTT.

This clonotype was counted between two and nine times. The rearrangement joins TRBV6-1 to TRBJ1-5; D call uncertain. Germline CDR1 and CDR2: MNHNS and SASEGT. V was pared by 6 bases and J by 5 bases, with 14 bases between. This CDR3 has 14 amino acids. CDR3 DNA sequence: TGTGCCAGCAGACAGTCCCGGCTCTATCAGCCCCAGCATTTT. Amino acid sequence: CASRQSRLYQPQHF.

Details on this clonotype: This may be a read error, as it is one base from a much larger clone. The chain has TRBV28 and TRBJ1-5; 9 bases align to TRBD1. The CDR3 totals 15 residues. Looked up from germline, CDR1 is MDHEN and CDR2 is SYDVKM. The CDR3 DNA reads TGTGCCAGCAGCCAGACAGGGGGGAGCAATCAGCCCCGGCATTTT. This codes for CASSQTGGSNQPRHF.

In its sample, this clonotype was seen a few times. This chain joins TRBV7-2 and TRBJ1-2, with 8 bases aligning to TRBD1. The CDR3 has 17 residues. The V segment lost 1 base and the J segment 8 bases; nucleotides outside the gene matches: 15. CDR1 and CDR2 (germline): SGHTA, FQGNSA. Written as DNA, the CDR3 is TGTGCCAGCAGCTTAGACTCCGGGACAGGCCGGTCAGGGGGCTACACCTTC. It translates to CASSLDSGTGRSGGYTF. The complete variable domain, with remaining parts taken from reference TRBV7-2 and TRBJ1-2, reads GAGVSQSPSNKVTEKGKDVELRCDPISGHTALYWYRQSLGQGLEFLIYFQGNSAPDKSGLPSDRFSAERTGGSVSTLTIQRTQQEDSAVYLCASSLDSGTGRSGGYTFGSGTRLTVV.

The rearrangement uses TRBV28 and TRBJ2-3; D not certain. CDR3 length: 18 amino acids. CDR1 and CDR2 (germline): MDHEN, SYDVKM. V shed 6 bases and J shed 2 bases, with 24 bases lying between them. CDR3 nucleotide sequence: TGTGCCAGCAGCCTGGGATTCAAGGTGCCCGCACACACAGATACGCAGTATTTT. Protein: CASSLGFKVPAHTDTQYF.

This clonotype was counted ten times or more. The rearrangement uses TRBV28 and TRBJ1-3; no definite D call. There are 15 residues in the CDR3. The V end was cut by 6 bases, the J end by 1 base, with 13 bases between. Germline assignment: CDR1 MDHEN and CDR2 SYDVKM. The CDR3 DNA reads TGTGCCAGCAGCTTGGGTCGGGCTTCTGGAAACACCATATATTTT. Translated, it gives CASSLGRASGNTIYF.

This clonotype was detected a few times. This chain links TRBV20-1 with TRBJ2-5, with 11 bases identical to TRBD1. The CDR3 totals 12 residues. V lost 5 bases to trimming and J lost 7 bases; unmatched junction nucleotides: 3. Germline CDR1 and CDR2: DFQATT and SNEGSKA (reference sequence). The CDR3 protein is CSAGQGAATQYF. The CDR3 DNA reads TGCAGTGCTGGACAGGGGGCTGCGACCCAGTACTTC.

This clonotype has more than one count but fewer than ten. The CDR3 DNA sequence: TGTGCCAGCGGGGTGGGCCTAATTAAACTAAACACCGGGGAGCTGTTTTTT. Protein: CASGVGLIKLNTGELFF. This chain uses TRBV12-3 or TRBV12-4 with TRBJ2-2; D remains unclear. The CDR3 has 17 residues. Deletions cut 8 bases from V and 2 bases from J, with 21 bases between.

V and J are TRBV6-2 or TRBV6-3 and TRBJ1-3; D gene uncertain. Germline CDR1 is MNHEY and CDR2 is SVGEGT. This CDR3 spans 15 amino acids. V lost 2 bases, J lost 0 bases, and 8 bases lay in between. Written as DNA, the CDR3 is TGTGCCAGCAGTTACGGACGGTACTCTGGAAACACCATATATTTT. Amino acid sequence: CASSYGRYSGNTIYF.